This passage covers 22 T cell receptor beta chains from one sample sequenced in a study of blood T cell repertoires in COVID-19. Clones were read by immunoSEQ multiplex PCR, and TCRdb kept only the in-frame ones, dropping some. This table has about 59,000 clones, about 73% appearing once. Source material: peripheral blood. The source of these receptors is a woman aged 70 to 79 with acute or convalescent COVID-19.

The chain employs TRBV3-1 (or the pseudogene TRBV3-2) and TRBJ2-1; maybe TRBD2 (6 bases). Trimming cost V 4 bases and J 0 bases, with 16 bases left between them. The CDR3 covers 17 residues. Germline V gene data show CDR1 as LGHDT and CDR2 as YNNKEL (reference sequence). The CDR3, as DNA: TGTGCCAGCAGCCCAAAAAACCGGGGGTTCTCCTACAATGAGCAGTTCTTC. It is translated as CASSPKNRGFSYNEQFF.

The V call is TRBV18, the J call TRBJ1-1, with TRBD1 matching 12 bases. This CDR3 spans 17 amino acids. Germline V gene data show CDR1 as KGHSH and CDR2 as LQKENI. V was clipped by 3 bases and J by 2 bases; unmatched bases: 7. CDR3 sequence reads: CASSPRGQGAGNTEAFF. CDR3 nucleotide sequence: TGTGCCAGCTCACCGCGGGGACAGGGGGCAGGAAACACTGAAGCTTTCTTT.

CDR3 DNA: TGTGCCAGCAGTTTACGGGCGGGACGCTACGAGCAGTACTTC. Amino acids: CASSLRAGRYEQYF. The V gene is TRBV27, the J gene TRBJ2-7; TRBD2 is a possible D gene (6 bases). Germline loops: CDR1 MNHEY, CDR2 SMNVEV (reference sequence). The CDR3 spans 14 residues. Trimming stripped 2 bases from V and 3 bases from J, with 11 bases between.

The chain joins TRBV5-1 to TRBJ1-4; 7 bases agree with TRBD1. Germline assignment: CDR1 SGHRS and CDR2 YFSETQ. The CDR3 extends over 15 amino acids. Germline trimming cut 4 bases from V and 8 bases from J; bases unmatched to any gene: 11. The CDR3 protein is CASSATGQLGEKLFF. The CDR3 DNA reads as TGCGCCAGCAGCGCGACGGGACAGCTAGGCGAAAAACTGTTTTTT.

The chain combines TRBV18 with TRBJ2-7; 7 positions match TRBD1. The CDR3 has 15 residues. Trimming took 3 bases from V and 3 from J; bases not matched to a gene: 8. The germline CDR1 and CDR2 sequences are KGHSH and LQKENI. The CDR3 region has the DNA TGTGCCAGCTCACCCCGACAGGGAGAGGGCTACGAGCAGTACGTC. Protein: CASSPRQGEGYEQYV.

V is TRBV2 and J is TRBJ1-2, with D perhaps TRBD1 (5 bases). This CDR3 comprises 12 residues. The V end was cut by 6 bases, the J end by 4 bases, with 9 bases between. Germline V CDR1 and CDR2: SNHLY, FYNNEI. This chain's CDR3 is CASRDIRYGYTF. CDR3 bases: TGTGCCAGCAGGGACATCCGCTATGGCTACACCTTC.

The rearrangement links TRBV27 to TRBJ1-2, with no clear D. The germline V gene encodes CDR1 MNHEY and CDR2 SMNVEV (reference sequence). With 5 bases removed from V and 3 bases from J, the gap between germline ends came to 10 bases. CDR3 size: 13 residues. The DNA for the CDR3 is TGTGCCAGCAGTCCTCTTTCTCACTATGGCTACACCTTC. This codes for CASSPLSHYGYTF.

This clone was counted a single time. The V call is TRBV7-9, the J call TRBJ2-1, with D possibly matching TRBD2 (7 bases). Germline CDR1 and CDR2: SEHNR and FQNEAQ (reference sequence). This CDR3 comprises 15 residues. Trimming took 5 bases from V and 9 from J, leaving 20 bases between them. CDR3 sequence (DNA): TGTGCCAGCAGCAACCGGAGGGGGGGAAACAGTGAGCAGTTCTTC. Translation: CASSNRRGGNSEQFF.

This clone was seen only once. The rearrangement links TRBV7-9 to TRBJ1-2; 9 bases are a match to TRBD1. The germline gives CDR1 SEHNR, CDR2 FQNEAQ (reference sequence). V lost 1 base, J lost 4 bases, and 1 base stayed unmatched. The CDR3 loop spans 14 amino acids. CDR3: CASSLGQGVYGYTF. The CDR3 bases are TGTGCCAGCAGCTTAGGACAGGGGGTCTATGGCTACACCTTC.

The rearrangement links TRBV14 to TRBJ1-1; TRBD1 agrees at 7 bases. Looked up from germline, CDR1 is SGHDN and CDR2 is FVKESK. V dropped 3 bases and J dropped 4; count of bases not matched to a gene: 11. The CDR3 spans 16 residues. The CDR3 region is CASSQGFRNRGTEAFF. The CDR3, as DNA: TGTGCCAGCAGCCAGGGGTTCAGAAACAGGGGCACTGAAGCTTTCTTT.

The chain uses TRBV28 and TRBJ1-2, with D possibly matching TRBD1 (5 bases). This CDR3 is built from 11 residues. Germline CDR1 MDHEN, CDR2 SYDVKM. The ends were cut back, 9 bases at V and 6 bases at J, with 11 bases in the middle. Written as DNA, the CDR3 is TGTGCCAGTGGGCGGGGGGATGGCTACACCTTC. Protein: CASGRGDGYTF.

The genes are TRBV6-5 and TRBJ1-1; D might be TRBD1 (6 bases). The CDR3 covers 13 residues. Trimming pared 7 bases from V and 5 bases from J, leaving 14 bases between. Germline V CDR1 and CDR2: MNHEY, SVGAGI. The CDR3 sequence: CASIRDTGTEAFF. DNA of the CDR3: TGTGCCAGCATTCGGGACACGGGGACTGAAGCTTTCTTT.

The chain employs TRBV9 and TRBJ2-5, with TRBD2 as a possible D gene (6 bases). Looked up from germline, CDR1 is SGDLS and CDR2 is YYNGEE. The CDR3 has 15 residues. V gave up 0 bases and J gave up 7 bases, with 16 bases separating them. CDR3 region: CASSVGDRGTGTQYF. The CDR3 bases are TGTGCCAGCAGCGTAGGGGACCGGGGGACGGGGACCCAGTACTTC. The full variable domain, in which reference TRBV9 and TRBJ2-5 provide the parts outside the CDR3, is DSGVTQTPKHLITATGQRVTLRCSPRSGDLSVYWYQQSLDQGLQFLIQYYNGEERAKGNILERFSAQQFPDLHSELNLSSLELGDSALYFCASSVGDRGTGTQYFGPGTRLLVL.

This chain links TRBV19 with TRBJ1-1; D is undetermined. The CDR3 is made up of 14 amino acids. The germline V gene has CDR1 LNHDA and CDR2 SQIVND (reference sequence). V gave up 4 bases and J gave up 0 bases, with 9 bases separating them. The CDR3 is CASSNLLVNTEAFF. The CDR3 nucleotides are TGTGCCAGTAGTAACTTACTAGTGAACACTGAAGCTTTCTTT.

The chain links TRBV5-1 to TRBJ1-2; possible D gene TRBD1, 5 bases. The germline V gene has CDR1 SGHRS and CDR2 YFSETQ. V was clipped by 3 bases and J by 8 bases, with 17 bases between them. The CDR3 contains 14 residues. The CDR3 sequence: CASSSNLAEGGYTF. CDR3 bases: TGCGCCAGCAGCTCGAATCTTGCGGAGGGGGGCTACACCTTC.

This clone has just a few counts. The chain has TRBV6-5 and TRBJ2-3, with D perhaps TRBD2 (6 bases). V shed 6 bases and J shed 3 bases, with 16 bases lying between them. The germline V gene encodes CDR1 MNHEY and CDR2 SVGAGI. CDR3 length equals 15 residues. The CDR3 sequence: CASRPSGSGTDTQYF. For the CDR3, the DNA is TGTGCCAGCAGGCCCAGCGGGTCGGGGACAGATACGCAGTATTTT.

The rearrangement links TRBV4-2 to TRBJ2-5; TRBD1 aligns across 10 bases. Germline V CDR1 and CDR2: LGHNA, YNFKEQ. With 4 bases clipped from V and 5 bases from J, the junction kept 16 bases outside the gene matches. This CDR3 contains 18 residues. The CDR3 spells CASSLGGTGAVWRETQYF. As DNA, the CDR3 is TGTGCCAGCAGCCTGGGAGGGACAGGGGCGGTCTGGAGGGAGACCCAGTACTTC.

The V and J genes are TRBV19 and TRBJ1-2; 9 positions match TRBD1. Trimming cost V 7 bases and J 5 bases; bases outside gene matches: 11. The CDR3 has 15 residues. Looked up from germline, CDR1 is LNHDA and CDR2 is SQIVND (reference sequence). This CDR3 reads CASTLQAGTGYGYTF. The DNA for the CDR3 is TGTGCCAGTACCCTCCAGGCGGGGACAGGGTATGGCTACACCTTC.

The V call is TRBV5-1, the J call TRBJ1-1; 7 nucleotides align to TRBD1. The germline V gene has CDR1 SGHRS and CDR2 YFSETQ. V dropped 4 bases and J dropped 5; count of bases not matched to a gene: 14. The CDR3 is 16 residues long. The DNA for the CDR3 is TGCGCCAGCAGCCTGGGACAGTGGGTAGATTGGACTGAAGCTTTCTTT. Translating it yields CASSLGQWVDWTEAFF.

The chain uses TRBV27 and TRBJ2-2; TRBD2 matches 10 bases. With V trimmed by 4 bases and J by 4 bases, 9 bases remained unmatched. The CDR3 is made up of 17 amino acids. Per germline, CDR1 MNHEY and CDR2 SMNVEV (reference sequence). The CDR3 coding sequence is TGTGCCAGCAGTTACAAGCTCAGACTAGCGGGCACCGGGGAGCTGTTTTTT. This encodes CASSYKLRLAGTGELFF.

The chain has TRBV6-2 or TRBV6-3 and TRBJ1-5, with TRBD1 identical over 9 bases. The V and J ends lost 5 bases and 0 bases, in that order; junction bases with no gene match: 11. The CDR3 length is 18 residues. Germline values: CDR1 MNHEY, CDR2 SVGEGT. The CDR3 DNA sequence: TGTGCCAGCAGTGACCTGGACAGGGGATTCTATAGCAATCAGCCCCAGCATTTT. As protein: CASSDLDRGFYSNQPQHF.

V gene TRBV6-5 combines with J gene TRBJ1-5; D unclear. The germline V gene encodes CDR1 MNHEY and CDR2 SVGAGI. V lost 0 bases and J lost 5, with 11 bases in between. The CDR3 sequence is 15 residues long. CDR3 loop: CASSYSAVLDQPQHF. The CDR3 region has the DNA TGTGCCAGCAGTTACTCGGCGGTTTTGGATCAGCCCCAGCATTTT.